The 10 T cell receptor beta chains below were found in one sample sequenced in a study of graft-versus-host responses after intestinal transplantation. The antigens for these receptors are not known. Measured with immunoSEQ multiplex PCR; TCRdb has only the in-frame clones, and not every one. The sample lists about 100,000 clones, around nine tenths occurring once. The sequencing here drew on unstimulated CD8+ T cells sorted from spleen or lymph node cells, taken before intestinal transplant. These receptors were collected from a human donor who received an intestinal transplant.

The gene calls are TRBV9 and TRBJ2-2, with TRBD2 identical over 14 bases. CDR1 and CDR2 from the germline V gene are SGDLS and YYNGEE. Germline trimming cut 2 bases from V and 6 bases from J; bases unmatched to any gene: 3. There are 16 residues in the CDR3. CDR3 bases: TGTGCCAGCAGCGTCGGACTAGCGGGGGGAGCCGGGGAGCTGTTTTTT. Amino acid sequence: CASSVGLAGGAGELFF.

V usage is TRBV25-1 and J usage is TRBJ1-2; 9 nucleotides match TRBD1. Germline-derived CDR1 and CDR2 are MGHDK and SYGVNS. The CDR3 extends over 16 amino acids. V shed 3 bases and J 7 bases; nucleotides not matched to a gene: 12. The CDR3 sequence is CASSDTNRGRVFGYTF. DNA of the CDR3: TGTGCCAGCAGTGACACAAACAGGGGGCGAGTATTTGGCTACACCTTC.

The J gene is TRBJ2-3, the V gene TRBV5-6; TRBD2 matches 7 bases. Unmatched junction bases numbered 7, after V lost 2 bases and J lost 4 bases. The CDR3 runs to 15 residues. The V gene's germline CDR1 is SGHDT and CDR2 YYEEEE. The CDR3 region has the DNA TGTGCCAGCAGCTTACAGCGGGAAGGGCCAGATACGCAGTATTTT. Protein: CASSLQREGPDTQYF.

V is TRBV7-6 and J is TRBJ2-2; perhaps TRBD1 as D (5 bases). CDR3 size: 14 residues. CDR1 is SGHVS, CDR2 FNYEAQ, per germline. V lost 5 bases to trimming and J lost 3 bases, with 10 bases between them. The DNA of the CDR3 is TGTGCCAGCAGCCAGGACACCTACACCGGGGAGCTGTTTTTT. It translates to CASSQDTYTGELFF.

This chain uses TRBV13 with TRBJ2-7, with D possibly being TRBD1 (6 bases). Trimming removed 2 bases from V and 6 bases from J, with 17 bases in between. CDR3 length equals 15 residues. The germline V gene encodes CDR1 PRHDT and CDR2 FYEKMQ (reference sequence). CDR3 protein: CASSLKSGEEGEQYF. In nucleotides, the CDR3 is TGTGCCAGCAGCTTAAAATCAGGGGAAGAGGGCGAGCAGTACTTC.

The chain links TRBV10-3 to TRBJ2-5, with 8 positions matching TRBD2. Trimming at V came to 3 bases and at J to 0 bases, leaving 9 bases not matched to a gene. Germline CDR1 and CDR2: ENHRY and SYGVKD. The CDR3 sequence is 17 residues long. CDR3 DNA: TGTGCCATCAGTGAAAATTCTACGGGAGGGGACCAAGAGACCCAGTACTTC. This encodes CAISENSTGGDQETQYF.

The V and J genes are TRBV27 and TRBJ1-2; weak D call: TRBD1 (5 bases). The V end lost 2 bases, the J end lost 0 bases, and 19 bases lay between the germline ends. Germline CDR1 and CDR2: MNHEY and SMNVEV (reference sequence). The CDR3 is 18 amino acids. CDR3: CASSLKMLGGLANYGYTF. The DNA of the CDR3 is TGTGCCAGCAGTTTAAAGATGCTGGGGGGGTTAGCTAACTATGGCTACACCTTC.

The chain uses TRBV9 and TRBJ2-7; 10 bases are a match to TRBD2. The ends lost 1 base at V and 2 bases at J; junction bases unmatched: 6. Germline V gives CDR1 SGDLS, CDR2 YYNGEE. CDR3 size: 16 residues. CDR3 sequence reads: CASSVSGLAGAYEQYF. The CDR3 DNA sequence: TGTGCCAGCAGCGTATCCGGGCTAGCGGGAGCCTACGAGCAGTACTTC.

CDR3 amino acids: CASSLYAGGGTGELFF. The DNA of the CDR3 is TGTGCCAGCAGTTTATATGCGGGAGGAGGAACCGGGGAGCTGTTTTTT. The chain combines TRBV27 with TRBJ2-2; 8 bases fit TRBD2. This CDR3 has 16 amino acids. The junction had 6 bases not matched to a gene; V was cut back by 1 base and J by 5 bases. Germline V CDR1 and CDR2: MNHEY, SMNVEV (reference sequence).

For the CDR3, the DNA is TGTGCCATCAGTGAGGACTACGAGCAGTACTTC. As protein: CAISEDYEQYF. The chain links TRBV10-3 to TRBJ2-7; D gene uncertain. The length of the CDR3 is 11 residues. Germline V gene lookup returns CDR1 ENHRY and CDR2 SYGVKD. V was trimmed by 2 bases and J by 3 bases, leaving 2 bases between them.